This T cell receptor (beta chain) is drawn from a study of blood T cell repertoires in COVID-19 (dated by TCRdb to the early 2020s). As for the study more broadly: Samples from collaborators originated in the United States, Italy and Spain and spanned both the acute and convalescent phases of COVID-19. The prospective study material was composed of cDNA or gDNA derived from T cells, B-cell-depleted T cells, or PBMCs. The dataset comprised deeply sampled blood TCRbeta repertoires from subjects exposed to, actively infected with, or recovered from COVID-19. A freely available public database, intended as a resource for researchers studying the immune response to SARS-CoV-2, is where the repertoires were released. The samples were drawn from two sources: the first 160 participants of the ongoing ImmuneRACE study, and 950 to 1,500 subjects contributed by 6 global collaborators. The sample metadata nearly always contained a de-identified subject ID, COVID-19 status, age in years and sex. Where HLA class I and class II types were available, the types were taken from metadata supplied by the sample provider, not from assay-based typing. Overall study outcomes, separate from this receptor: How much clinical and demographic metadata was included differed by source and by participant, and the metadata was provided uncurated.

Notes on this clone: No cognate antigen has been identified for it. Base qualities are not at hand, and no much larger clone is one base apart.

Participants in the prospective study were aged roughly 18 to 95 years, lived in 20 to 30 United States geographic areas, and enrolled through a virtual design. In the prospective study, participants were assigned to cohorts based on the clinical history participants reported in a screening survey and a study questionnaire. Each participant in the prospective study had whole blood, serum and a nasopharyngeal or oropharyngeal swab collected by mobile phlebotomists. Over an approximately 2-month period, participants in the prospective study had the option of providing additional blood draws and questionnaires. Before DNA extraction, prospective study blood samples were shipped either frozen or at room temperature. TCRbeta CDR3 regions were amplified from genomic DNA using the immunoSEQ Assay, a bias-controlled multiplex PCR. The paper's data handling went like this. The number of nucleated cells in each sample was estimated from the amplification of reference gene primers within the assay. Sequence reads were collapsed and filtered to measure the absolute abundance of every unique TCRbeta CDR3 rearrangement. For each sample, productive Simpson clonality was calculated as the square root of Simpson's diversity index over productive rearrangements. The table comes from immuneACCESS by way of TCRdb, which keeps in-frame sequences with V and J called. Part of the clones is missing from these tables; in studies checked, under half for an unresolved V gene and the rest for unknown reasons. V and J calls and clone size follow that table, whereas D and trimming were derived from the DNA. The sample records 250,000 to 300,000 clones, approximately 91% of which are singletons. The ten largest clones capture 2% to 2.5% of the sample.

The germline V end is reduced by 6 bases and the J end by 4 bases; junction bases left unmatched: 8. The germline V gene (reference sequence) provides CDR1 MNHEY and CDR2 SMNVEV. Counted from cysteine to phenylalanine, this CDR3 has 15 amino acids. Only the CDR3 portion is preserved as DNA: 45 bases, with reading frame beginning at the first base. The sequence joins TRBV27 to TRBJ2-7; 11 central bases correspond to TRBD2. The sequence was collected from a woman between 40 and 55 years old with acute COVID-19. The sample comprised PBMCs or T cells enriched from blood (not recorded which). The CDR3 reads CASRLAGGLIYEQYF. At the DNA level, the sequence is TGTGCCAGCAGGCTAGCGGGGGGCCTTATATACGAGCAGTACTTC.